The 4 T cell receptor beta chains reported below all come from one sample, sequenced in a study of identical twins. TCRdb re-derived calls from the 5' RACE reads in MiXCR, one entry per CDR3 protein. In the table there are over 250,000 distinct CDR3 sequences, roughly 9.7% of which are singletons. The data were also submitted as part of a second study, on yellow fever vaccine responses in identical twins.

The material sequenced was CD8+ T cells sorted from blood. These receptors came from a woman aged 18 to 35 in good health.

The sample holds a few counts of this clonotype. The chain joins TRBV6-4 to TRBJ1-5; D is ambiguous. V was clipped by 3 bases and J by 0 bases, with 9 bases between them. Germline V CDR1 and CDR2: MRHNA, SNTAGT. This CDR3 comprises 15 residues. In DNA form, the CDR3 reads TGTGCCAGCAGTGATCTACAGTATAGCAATCAGCCCCAGCATTTT. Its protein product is CASSDLQYSNQPQHF.

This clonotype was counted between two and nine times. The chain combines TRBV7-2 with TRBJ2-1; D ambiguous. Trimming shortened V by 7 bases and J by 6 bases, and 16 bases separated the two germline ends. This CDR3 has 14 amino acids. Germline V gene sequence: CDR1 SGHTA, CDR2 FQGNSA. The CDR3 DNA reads TGTGCCAGCACCAGGCGTGGCCGCCCCAATGAGCAGTTCTTC. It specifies CASTRRGRPNEQFF. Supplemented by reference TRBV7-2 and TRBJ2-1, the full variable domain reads GAGVSQSPSNKVTEKGKDVELRCDPISGHTALYWYRQSLGQGLEFLIYFQGNSAPDKSGLPSDRFSAERTGGSVSTLTIQRTQQEDSAVYLCASTRRGRPNEQFFGPGTRLTVL.

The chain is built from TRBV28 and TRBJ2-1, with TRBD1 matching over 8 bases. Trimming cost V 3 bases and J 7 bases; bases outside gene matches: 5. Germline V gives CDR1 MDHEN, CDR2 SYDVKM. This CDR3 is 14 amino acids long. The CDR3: CASSFQGADNEQFF. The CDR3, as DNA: TGTGCCAGCAGTTTCCAGGGGGCGGATAATGAGCAGTTCTTC.

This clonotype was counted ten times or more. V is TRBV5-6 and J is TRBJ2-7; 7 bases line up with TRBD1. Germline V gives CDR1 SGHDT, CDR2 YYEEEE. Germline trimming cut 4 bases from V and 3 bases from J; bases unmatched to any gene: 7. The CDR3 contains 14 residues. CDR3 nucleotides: TGTGCCAGCAGCGCCGGGACAGCCTACTACGAGCAGTACTTC. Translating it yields CASSAGTAYYEQYF.